The present T cell receptor (beta chain) was sequenced within a study of blood T cell repertoires in COVID-19. Study details: COVID-19 samples collected from the United States, Italy and Spain covered acute and convalescent phases. Sample material is recorded as cDNA or gDNA derived from T cells, B-cell-depleted T cells, or PBMCs.

As processed by the authors: The assay estimated nucleated cells by amplifying reference gene primers. Here immunoSEQ multiplex PCR was the method, and the copy in TCRdb shows in-frame clones only, minus some. D and trimming were read from the DNA, whereas the V and J calls and clone size are those reported in that table. The data hold approximately 130,000 clones, with around 83% observed a single time. The table lists this clone with a count of one. V shed 2 bases and J shed 2 bases, with 15 bases lying between them. Germline values: CDR1 MNHEY, CDR2 SVGEGT. CDR3 length equals 16 residues. The chain has TRBV6-2 or TRBV6-3 and TRBJ1-1; no clear D. What was sequenced was peripheral blood. The receptor was derived from a human donor in a cohort sampled during active COVID-19. In nucleotides, the CDR3 is TGTGCCAGCAGTTACGAGCAGAGCCGGGGTAACACTGAAGCTTTCTTT. The encoded protein is CASSYEQSRGNTEAFF.